This TCR beta chain was found in a study of T-cell memory formation after mild COVID-19. Via MiXCR, TCRdb re-called the 5' RACE reads, giving one row per CDR3 protein. In the table there are roughly 620,000 distinct CDR3 sequences, 15% to 20% of which are singletons. V was pared by 5 bases and J by 0 bases, with 22 bases between. CDR1 is DFQATT and CDR2 is SNEGSKA in the germline V gene (reference sequence). The CDR3 is 17 residues long. The chain has TRBV20-1 and TRBJ1-1; tentative D call: TRBD1 (5 bases). Sequenced input: PBMCs or a T cell subset sorted from them (not recorded which). This TCR was sampled from an adult woman who had mild COVID-19 (a few samples of this study predate the infection). Cell type and time point are not known. The CDR3 loop reads CSAAVSPQRTLNTEAFF. CDR3 coding DNA: TGCAGTGCTGCAGTTTCCCCTCAAAGGACATTGAACACTGAAGCTTTCTTT.